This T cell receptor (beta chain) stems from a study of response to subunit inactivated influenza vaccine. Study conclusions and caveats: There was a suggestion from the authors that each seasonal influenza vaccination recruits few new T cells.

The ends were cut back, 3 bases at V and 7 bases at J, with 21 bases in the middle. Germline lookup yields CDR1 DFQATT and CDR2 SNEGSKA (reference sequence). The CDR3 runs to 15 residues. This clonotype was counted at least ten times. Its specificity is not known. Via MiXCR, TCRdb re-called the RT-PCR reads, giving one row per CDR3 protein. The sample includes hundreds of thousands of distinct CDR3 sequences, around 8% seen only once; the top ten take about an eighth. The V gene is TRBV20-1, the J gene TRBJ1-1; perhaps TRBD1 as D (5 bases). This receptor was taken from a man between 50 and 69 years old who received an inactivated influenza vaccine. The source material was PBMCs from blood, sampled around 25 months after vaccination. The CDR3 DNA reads TGCAGTGCTAGGCCCTTCCCGACAGACGCAGTTGAAGCTTTCTTT. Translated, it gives CSARPFPTDAVEAFF.